The 20 T cell receptor beta chains below all came from one sample that was sequenced in a study of somatic mutations in cytotoxic T cells in rheumatoid arthritis. The protocol was immunoSEQ multiplex PCR, while the TCRdb copy is restricted to in-frame clones and leaves out a portion. The sample has about 10,000 clones, approximately 85% seen once. Sequencing was carried out using CD8+ T cells sorted from blood. These TCRs come from a woman in her forties or fifties in good health.

The chain carries TRBV5-4 and TRBJ2-1, with D possibly matching TRBD2 (6 bases). Germline V gene sequence: CDR1 SGHNT, CDR2 YYREEE (reference sequence). V shed 5 bases and J shed 1 base, with 19 bases lying between them. The CDR3 sequence is 17 residues long. CDR3 sequence reads: CASSQATGGVSYNEQFF. Written as DNA, the CDR3 is TGTGCCAGCAGTCAAGCAACTGGCGGGGTGTCCTACAATGAGCAGTTCTTC.

This chain links TRBV23-1 with TRBJ2-6, with 7 bases aligning to TRBD1. TRBV23-1 carries the ORF label, with uncertain function. The V and J ends lost 6 bases and 4 bases, in that order; junction bases with no gene match: 3. CDR3 size: 14 residues. This chain's CDR3 is CASRTGTGANVLTF. For the CDR3, the DNA is TGCGCCAGCAGGACAGGGACCGGGGCCAACGTCCTGACTTTC.

V and J are TRBV4-3 and TRBJ2-4; no clear D. Trimming took 0 bases from V and 0 from J, leaving 12 bases between them. CDR1 and CDR2 (germline): LGHNA, YSLEER. The length of the CDR3 is 17 residues. DNA for the CDR3: TGCGCCAGCAGCCAAGATATGGCTTCATTAGCCAAAAACATTCAGTACTTC. This encodes CASSQDMASLAKNIQYF.

The chain combines TRBV28 with TRBJ2-7; 10 positions agree with TRBD2. V was pared by 1 base and J by 4 bases, with 4 bases of the junction left unmatched. The germline CDR1 and CDR2 sequences are MDHEN and SYDVKM. The CDR3 loop spans 15 amino acids. This chain's CDR3 is CASSLSASGGYEQYF. CDR3 nucleotides: TGTGCCAGCAGTTTATCGGCTAGCGGGGGTTACGAGCAGTACTTC.

The chain joins TRBV7-9 to TRBJ2-5; 7 positions agree with TRBD1. CDR3 length: 11 amino acids. CDR1 and CDR2 from the germline V gene are SEHNR and FQNEAQ (reference sequence). The V segment lost 7 bases and the J segment 5 bases; nucleotides outside the gene matches: 1. The CDR3 loop reads CASTTGETQYF. The CDR3 DNA reads TGTGCCAGCACGACAGGGGAGACCCAGTACTTC.

This clone came up a few times. The CDR3 spells CASSTLQGYTDTQYF. CDR3 nucleotide sequence: TGTGCCAGTAGTACTCTACAGGGCTACACAGATACGCAGTATTTT. V is TRBV19 and J is TRBJ2-3, with D possibly TRBD1 on 6 matching bases. In germline, CDR1 is LNHDA, CDR2 SQIVND (reference sequence). The CDR3 covers 15 residues. The V and J ends lost 4 bases and 2 bases respectively, with 13 bases between them.

This clone was recorded once. V is TRBV7-8 and J is TRBJ2-7, with 8 nucleotides matching TRBD2. Trimming at V came to 5 bases and at J to 6 bases, leaving 12 bases not matched to a gene. This CDR3 has 15 residues. The germline V gene has CDR1 SGHVS and CDR2 FQNEAQ. In DNA, the CDR3 is TGTGCCAGCAGCCAGGGACTAGGTCTATCGTCCGAGCAGTACTTC. Translation: CASSQGLGLSSEQYF.

The CDR3 nucleotides read TGCGCCAGCAGCCAGACTAGCGGGGGTACCCAGGAGCAGTACTTC. Translation gives CASSQTSGGTQEQYF. The J gene is TRBJ2-7, the V gene TRBV5-1; 12 bases align to TRBD2. The CDR3 is 15 amino acids. Germline V gene sequence: CDR1 SGHRS, CDR2 YFSETQ. V lost 4 bases and J lost 7; bases outside the gene matches: 9.

As DNA, the CDR3 is TGCGCCAGCAGCTTGTCCCCACTAGCCCCTGAAGCTTTCTTT. Translating gives CASSLSPLAPEAFF. This chain uses TRBV5-1 with TRBJ1-1; no firm D call. The CDR3 consists of 14 residues. The V gene's germline CDR1 is SGHRS and CDR2 YFSETQ. With 1 base removed from V and 6 bases from J, the gap between germline ends came to 13 bases.

This chain connects TRBV2 to TRBJ2-7, with D unclear. V shed 6 bases and J shed 6 bases, with 9 bases lying between them. Germline assignment: CDR1 SNHLY and CDR2 FYNNEI. This CDR3 has 11 amino acids. CDR3 sequence: CASSRGPEQYF. CDR3 sequence (DNA): TGTGCCAGCAGCCGAGGTCCCGAGCAGTACTTC.

The chain joins TRBV6-5 to TRBJ1-4; D possibly corresponds to TRBD1 (6 bases). Germline values: CDR1 MNHEY, CDR2 SVGAGI. V was cut by 6 bases and J by 8 bases, with 19 bases left in between. The CDR3 totals 15 residues. The CDR3 protein is CASRARTEQREKLFF. The CDR3, as DNA: TGTGCCAGCAGAGCCCGGACAGAACAAAGGGAAAAACTGTTTTTT.

The gene calls are TRBV23-1 and TRBJ1-2; possibly TRBD1 for D (5 bases). TRBV23-1 is identified as an open reading frame with a role that is uncertain. The CDR3 is 12 amino acids. The CDR3 reads CVNLTVPYGYTF. The CDR3 nucleotides read TGCGTAAACCTGACAGTCCCTTATGGCTACACCTTC.

This clone has only a few counts. The V gene is TRBV28, the J gene TRBJ2-7, with D possibly TRBD2 on 6 matching bases. The CDR3 spans 15 residues. Germline loops: CDR1 MDHEN, CDR2 SYDVKM. V was shortened by 5 bases and J by 3 bases, with 17 bases between the two germline ends. CDR3 sequence reads: CASSLLGGPIYEQYF. In nucleotides, the CDR3 is TGTGCCAGCAGTCTTTTGGGAGGACCAATCTACGAGCAGTACTTC. The full variable domain, with the rest looked up from reference TRBV28 and TRBJ2-7, is DVKVTQSSRYLVKRTGEKVFLECVQDMDHENMFWYRQDPGLGLRLIYFSYDVKMKEKGDIPEGYSVSREKKERFSLILESASTNQTSMYLCASSLLGGPIYEQYFGPGTRLTVT.

The chain links TRBV19 to TRBJ1-1; maybe TRBD1 (6 bases). The CDR3 sequence is 13 residues long. V dropped 3 bases and J dropped 6 bases, with 11 bases sitting between them. The germline gives CDR1 LNHDA, CDR2 SQIVND (reference sequence). CDR3 sequence reads: CASSIEGGAEAFF. The CDR3 DNA reads TGTGCCAGTAGTATCGAGGGGGGGGCTGAAGCTTTCTTT.

The CDR3 loop reads CASSPTSGSYNEQFF. The CDR3 coding sequence is TGTGCCAGCTCACCGACTAGCGGCTCCTACAATGAGCAGTTCTTC. V and J are TRBV18 and TRBJ2-1, with 9 bases identical to TRBD2. CDR1 and CDR2 (germline): KGHSH, LQKENI. V lost 3 bases to trimming and J lost 0 bases; unmatched junction nucleotides: 0. The CDR3 consists of 15 residues.

This clone was recorded once. This chain joins TRBV30 and TRBJ2-2; TRBD1 matches 7 bases. V was clipped by 5 bases and J by 0 bases; unmatched bases: 3. CDR1 GTSNPN and CDR2 SVGIG come from the germline V gene (reference sequence). The CDR3 totals 14 residues. The CDR3 bases are TGTGCCTGGCTGGGACAGCCGAACACCGGGGAGCTGTTTTTT. As protein: CAWLGQPNTGELFF. The entire variable domain, with the rest obtained from reference TRBV30 and TRBJ2-2, is as follows: SQTIHQWPATLVQPVGSPLSLECTVEGTSNPNLYWYRQAAGRGLQLLFYSVGIGQISSEVPQNLSASRPQDRQFILSSKKLLLSDSGFYLCAWLGQPNTGELFFGEGSRLTVL.

V and J are TRBV9 and TRBJ1-1; tentatively, D is TRBD1 (5 bases). CDR3 length: 19 residues. Deletions cut 0 bases from V and 2 bases from J, with 23 bases between. The germline CDR1 and CDR2 sequences are SGDLS and YYNGEE. CDR3 DNA sequence: TGTGCCAGCAGCGTAGTATTAAATGTTGGGGCAGGGCCTAACACTGAAGCTTTCTTT. Amino acid sequence: CASSVVLNVGAGPNTEAFF.

The chain links TRBV27 to TRBJ1-1; D is ambiguous. The V and J ends lost 7 bases and 1 base respectively, with 13 bases between them. This CDR3 comprises 14 residues. Germline V gene data show CDR1 as MNHEY and CDR2 as SMNVEV (reference sequence). CDR3 amino acids: CASTKGRGNTEAFF. CDR3 bases: TGTGCCAGCACCAAAGGCCGGGGGAACACTGAAGCTTTCTTT.

V usage is TRBV7-9 and J usage is TRBJ2-7; D is unclear. There are 15 residues in the CDR3. The ends were cut back, 5 bases at V and 4 bases at J, with 18 bases in the middle. Germline V gene data show CDR1 as SEHNR and CDR2 as FQNEAQ (reference sequence). The CDR3 DNA reads as TGTGCCAGCAGCCCCCACCGGGTAGTAGGTTACGAGCAGTACTTC. It translates to CASSPHRVVGYEQYF.

There are a few counts of this clone. V gene TRBV29-1 combines with J gene TRBJ1-5, with a possible D match to TRBD1 (6 bases). The ends were cut back, 1 base at V and 2 bases at J, with 12 bases in the middle. The CDR3 is 15 amino acids. CDR1 is SQVTM and CDR2 is ANQGSEA in the germline V gene. This chain's CDR3 is CSVEVGAGGNQPQHF. CDR3 nucleotide sequence: TGCAGCGTTGAAGTAGGGGCAGGGGGCAATCAGCCCCAGCATTTT.